Listed here are 22 T cell receptor beta chains from one sample, sequenced in a study of cytomegalovirus exposure and HLA in healthy donors. Produced via immunoSEQ multiplex PCR; TCRdb's table is partial and in-frame only. The table lists under 200,000 clones, about nine tenths of them singletons. Sequencing was done on a sample of PBMCs. Receptors were obtained from a woman younger than 30 in good health and CMV-seropositive.

The J gene is TRBJ2-7, the V gene TRBV7-3, with 9 bases aligning to TRBD2. CDR3 length: 16 residues. The germline V gene encodes CDR1 SGHTA and CDR2 FQGTGA. The V and J ends lost 5 bases and 0 bases, in that order; junction bases with no gene match: 8. The CDR3 DNA sequence: TGTGCCAGCAGCCCGTCTAGCGGGGCGAGCTCCTACGAGCAGTACTTC. Translated, it gives CASSPSSGASSYEQYF.

The rearrangement joins TRBV19 to TRBJ1-4; perhaps TRBD1 as D (5 bases). Germline V gene lookup returns CDR1 LNHDA and CDR2 SQIVND (reference sequence). The CDR3 sequence is 14 residues long. V lost 5 bases and J 16 bases, leaving 23 bases between the germline ends. Written as DNA, the CDR3 is TGTGCCAGTAGTGGGTTCTTTGGGGCCCTGGCGAAGTTTTTT. It specifies CASSGFFGALAKFF.

V usage is TRBV6-6 and J usage is TRBJ2-7; TRBD2 aligns across 11 bases. There are 14 residues in the CDR3. Looked up from germline, CDR1 is MNHNY and CDR2 is SVGAGI (reference sequence). The ends lost 5 bases at V and 3 bases at J; junction bases unmatched: 3. CDR3 sequence: CASSTGTSGYEQYF. The CDR3 DNA follows: TGTGCCAGCAGTACCGGGACTAGCGGCTACGAGCAGTACTTC.

The chain uses TRBV27 and TRBJ2-2, with 11 bases lining up with TRBD2. The length of the CDR3 is 16 residues. V shed 6 bases, J shed 6 bases, and the junction held 9 bases outside the gene matches. Germline V CDR1 and CDR2: MNHEY, SMNVEV (reference sequence). DNA of the CDR3: TGTGCCAGCAGCCTTTCCGGGACTAGCGGATCCGGGGAGCTGTTTTTT. Residues: CASSLSGTSGSGELFF.

The chain uses TRBV11-2 and TRBJ2-7, with 10 bases lining up with TRBD2. V gave up 5 bases and J gave up 2 bases; unmatched junction bases: 6. Germline assignment: CDR1 SGHAT and CDR2 FQNNGV. The CDR3 spans 15 residues. CDR3 DNA: TGTGCCAGCAGCCCGCTAGCGGGAGCGACCTACGAGCAGTACTTC. Protein: CASSPLAGATYEQYF.

The chain employs TRBV20-1 and TRBJ2-1; D not resolved. Trimming shortened V by 4 bases and J by 7 bases, and 5 bases separated the two germline ends. Germline V lookup: CDR1 DFQATT, CDR2 SNEGSKA (reference sequence). The CDR3 is made up of 10 amino acids. CDR3 region: CSAMRNEQFF. For the CDR3, the DNA is TGCAGTGCTATGAGGAATGAGCAGTTCTTC.

Only a few counts were recorded for this clone. The genes are TRBV30 and TRBJ1-1; D gene ambiguous. CDR3 length: 14 residues. CDR1 and CDR2 (germline): GTSNPN, SVGIG (reference sequence). V was cut by 3 bases and J by 6 bases, with 17 bases left in between. CDR3 DNA sequence: TGTGCCTGGAGCTTCCTTGGAGGCGGATCTGAAGCTTTCTTT. Its translation: CAWSFLGGGSEAFF.

The rearrangement links TRBV9 to TRBJ2-1; TRBD2 matches 11 bases. Trimming at V came to 4 bases and at J to 0 bases, leaving 3 bases not matched to a gene. The CDR3 has 16 residues. CDR1 is SGDLS, CDR2 YYNGEE, per germline. The CDR3 coding sequence is TGTGCCAGCAGCACTAGCGGGAGAGTCTCCTACAATGAGCAGTTCTTC. Its protein product is CASSTSGRVSYNEQFF.

CDR3 nucleotide sequence: TGTGCCATCAGGCAGGGACTAGCGGGAGGGCCCAGCTCCAATGAGCAGTTCTTC. Amino acid sequence: CAIRQGLAGGPSSNEQFF. This sequence joins TRBV10-3 and TRBJ2-1; 16 bases map to TRBD2. CDR1 is ENHRY and CDR2 is SYGVKD in the germline V gene. V dropped 6 bases and J dropped 6; count of bases not matched to a gene: 11. The CDR3 runs 18 residues.

The chain has TRBV30 and TRBJ1-2, with D possibly matching TRBD1 (5 bases). This CDR3 contains 15 residues. Between the trimmed V and J ends, which lost 0 bases and 6 bases, there was a span of 17 bases. Germline loops: CDR1 GTSNPN, CDR2 SVGIG (reference sequence). DNA of the CDR3: TGTGCCTGGAGTGTACGTGAGCAGGGCGGAGATGGCTACACCTTC. It encodes CAWSVREQGGDGYTF.

The chain has TRBV4-1 and TRBJ2-7; D remains ambiguous. V was pared by 0 bases and J by 0 bases, with 12 bases between. This CDR3 is 16 amino acids long. CDR1 is MGHRA and CDR2 is YSYEKL in the germline V gene. CDR3 loop: CASSQDMSANSYEQYF. In DNA, the CDR3 is TGCGCCAGCAGCCAAGATATGAGCGCCAACTCCTACGAGCAGTACTTC.

This CDR3 is CASTLSGQLYEQYF. In DNA form, the CDR3 reads TGTGCCAGCACGCTTTCGGGACAGCTTTACGAGCAGTACTTC. The chain couples TRBV28 to TRBJ2-7, with TRBD1 identical over 7 bases. CDR1 is MDHEN, CDR2 SYDVKM, per germline. Trimming removed 7 bases from V and 4 bases from J; junction bases left unmatched: 10. The CDR3 totals 14 residues.

The V and J genes are TRBV21-1 and TRBJ2-4; the D call in the table, TRBD2, was not verified against the DNA. TRBV21-1 is assigned pseudogene status. CDR3 size: 19 residues. The CDR3 spells CASSKDPGWTSTAKNIQYF. CDR3 bases: TGTGCCAGCAGCAAAGACCCAGGGTGGACTAGTACGGCCAAAAACATTCAGTACTTC.

V gene TRBV5-4 combines with J gene TRBJ2-7; 11 bases align to TRBD1. CDR3 length: 15 amino acids. CDR1 SGHNT and CDR2 YYREEE come from the germline V gene (reference sequence). V dropped 0 bases and J dropped 2; count of bases not matched to a gene: 1. In nucleotides, the CDR3 is TGTGCCAGCAGCTTGGGGGGACAGGGGGCCTACGAGCAGTACTTC. Its translation is CASSLGGQGAYEQYF.

The gene calls are TRBV10-3 and TRBJ2-7; D is perhaps TRBD2 (6 bases). The germline V gene encodes CDR1 ENHRY and CDR2 SYGVKD. The CDR3 has 13 residues. The V and J ends lost 10 bases and 0 bases respectively, with 13 bases between them. The CDR3 spells CATSSEDSYEQYF. Written as DNA, the CDR3 is TGTGCCACTTCTAGCGAGGACTCCTACGAGCAGTACTTC.

The chain links TRBV11-2 to TRBJ1-4; D not certain. Trimming stripped 3 bases from V and 8 bases from J, with 7 bases between. Germline loops: CDR1 SGHAT, CDR2 FQNNGV. This CDR3 is built from 12 residues. CDR3 sequence: CASSFGEEKLFF. DNA for the CDR3: TGTGCCAGCAGCTTTGGGGAGGAAAAACTGTTTTTT.

Regarding this clone: A junction boundary mismatches the germline segment, possibly from a read error. The chain joins TRBV6-4 to TRBJ2-5; TRBD2 matches at 10 bases. The germline gives CDR1 MRHNA, CDR2 SNTAGT. There are 17 residues in the CDR3. CDR3 in DNA: TGTGCCAGCACCCGACACGGATTAGAAAAAGCGGGAGGGCCTTTTCACTTC. It encodes CASTRHGLEKAGGPFHF.

This clone appeared a few times. In the same sample, other DNA sequences code for this CDR3. This chain uses TRBV6-5 with TRBJ1-2, with TRBD1 identical over 8 bases. The V segment lost 0 bases and the J segment 8 bases; nucleotides outside the gene matches: 5. Germline V CDR1 and CDR2: MNHEY, SVGAGI. This CDR3 comprises 14 residues. The CDR3 region is CASSYSITGGGYTF. The CDR3 nucleotides read TGTGCCAGCAGTTACTCGATCACAGGGGGGGGCTACACCTTC.

The V and J genes are TRBV6-5 and TRBJ1-1; unclear D gene. The CDR3 is 13 amino acids. The germline V and J ends were trimmed by 7 bases and 3 bases, with 12 bases remaining between them. CDR1 and CDR2 from the germline V gene are MNHEY and SVGAGI. The CDR3 is CASMLGRHTEAFF. For the CDR3, the DNA is TGTGCCAGCATGCTGGGCCGTCACACTGAAGCTTTCTTT.

The rearrangement joins TRBV9 to TRBJ2-3; D is possibly TRBD2 (5 bases). CDR1 and CDR2 from the germline V gene are SGDLS and YYNGEE. The CDR3 totals 14 residues. V lost 5 bases and J 1 base, leaving 11 bases between the germline ends. CDR3 nucleotides: TGTGCCAGCAGTGACACGCGGGGCACAGATACGCAGTATTTT. Protein sequence: CASSDTRGTDTQYF.

The CDR3 DNA sequence: TGTGCCAGCAGTGGAGGGTCCAATGAGCAGTTCTTC. It is translated as CASSGGSNEQFF. This rearrangement joins TRBV4-2 to TRBJ2-1, with D maybe TRBD2 (6 bases). This CDR3 is 12 amino acids long. V lost 6 bases, J lost 6 bases, and 9 bases lay in between. From germline, CDR1 is LGHNA and CDR2 YNFKEQ.

CDR3 protein: CASSPSGKTNEQFF. In nucleotides, the CDR3 is TGTGCCAGCAGCCCGAGCGGGAAGACCAATGAGCAGTTCTTC. The V and J genes are TRBV7-3 and TRBJ2-1, with TRBD2 matching over 7 bases. From germline, CDR1 is SGHTA and CDR2 FQGTGA. With 5 bases clipped from V and 6 bases from J, the junction kept 7 bases outside the gene matches. CDR3 length: 14 residues.